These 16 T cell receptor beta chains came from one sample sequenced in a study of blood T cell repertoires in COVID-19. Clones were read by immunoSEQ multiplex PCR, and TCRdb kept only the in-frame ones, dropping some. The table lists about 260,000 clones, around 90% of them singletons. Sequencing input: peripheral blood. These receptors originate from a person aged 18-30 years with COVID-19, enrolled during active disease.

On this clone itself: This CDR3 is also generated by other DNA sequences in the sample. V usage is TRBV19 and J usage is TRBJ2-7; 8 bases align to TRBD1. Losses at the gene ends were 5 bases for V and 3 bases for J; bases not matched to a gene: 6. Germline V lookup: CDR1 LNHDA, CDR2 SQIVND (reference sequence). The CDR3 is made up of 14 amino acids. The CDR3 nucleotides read TGTGCCAGTAGTGCGGGGACAGGAGGCTACGAGCAGTACTTC. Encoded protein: CASSAGTGGYEQYF.

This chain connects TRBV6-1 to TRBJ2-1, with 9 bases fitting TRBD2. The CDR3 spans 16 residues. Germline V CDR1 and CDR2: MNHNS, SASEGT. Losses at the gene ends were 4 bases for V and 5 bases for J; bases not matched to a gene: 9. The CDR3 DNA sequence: TGTGCCAGCAGTGTCTTTGGCGGGAGGGAGAACAATGAGCAGTTCTTC. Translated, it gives CASSVFGGRENNEQFF.

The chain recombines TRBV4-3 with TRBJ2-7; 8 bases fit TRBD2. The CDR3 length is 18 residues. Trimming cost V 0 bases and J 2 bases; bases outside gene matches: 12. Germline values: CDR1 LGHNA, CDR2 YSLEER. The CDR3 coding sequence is TGCGCCAGCAGCCAAGATGGGTTGGGTAGCGGGAATACCTACGAGCAGTACTTC. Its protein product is CASSQDGLGSGNTYEQYF.

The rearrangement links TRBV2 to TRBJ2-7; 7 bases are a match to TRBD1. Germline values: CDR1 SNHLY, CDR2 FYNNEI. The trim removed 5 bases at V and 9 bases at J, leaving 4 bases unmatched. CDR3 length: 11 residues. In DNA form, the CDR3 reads TGTGCCAGCAGTACAGGGACAGCGCAGTACTTC. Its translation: CASSTGTAQYF.

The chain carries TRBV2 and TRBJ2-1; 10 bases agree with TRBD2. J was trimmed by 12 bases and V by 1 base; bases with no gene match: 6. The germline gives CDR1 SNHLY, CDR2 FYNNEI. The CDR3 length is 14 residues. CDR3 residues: CASSEGTSGFPQFF. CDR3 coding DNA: TGTGCCAGCAGTGAAGGGACTAGCGGATTCCCGCAGTTCTTC. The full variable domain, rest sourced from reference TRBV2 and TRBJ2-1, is EPEVTQTPSHQVTQMGQEVILRCVPISNHLYFYWYRQILGQKVEFLVSFYNNEISEKSEIFDDQFSVERPDGSNFTLKIRSTKLEDSAMYFCASSEGTSGFPQFFGPGTRLTVL.

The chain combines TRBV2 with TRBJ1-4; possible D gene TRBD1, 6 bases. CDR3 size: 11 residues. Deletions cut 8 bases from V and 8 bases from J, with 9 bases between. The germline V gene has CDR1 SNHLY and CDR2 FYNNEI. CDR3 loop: CASDGGEKLFF. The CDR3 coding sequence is TGTGCCAGCGATGGGGGCGAAAAACTGTTTTTT.

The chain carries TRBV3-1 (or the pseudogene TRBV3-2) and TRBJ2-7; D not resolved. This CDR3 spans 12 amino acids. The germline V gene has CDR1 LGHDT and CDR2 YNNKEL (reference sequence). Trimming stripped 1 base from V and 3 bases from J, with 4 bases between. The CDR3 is CASSQVVYEQYF. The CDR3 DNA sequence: TGTGCCAGCAGCCAAGTAGTCTACGAGCAGTACTTC.

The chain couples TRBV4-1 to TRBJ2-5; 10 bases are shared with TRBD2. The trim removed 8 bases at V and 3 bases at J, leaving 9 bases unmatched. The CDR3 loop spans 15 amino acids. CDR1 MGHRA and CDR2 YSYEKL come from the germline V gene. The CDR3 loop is CASAGLAGDEETQYF. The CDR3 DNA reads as TGCGCCAGCGCCGGTCTAGCGGGAGACGAAGAGACCCAGTACTTC.

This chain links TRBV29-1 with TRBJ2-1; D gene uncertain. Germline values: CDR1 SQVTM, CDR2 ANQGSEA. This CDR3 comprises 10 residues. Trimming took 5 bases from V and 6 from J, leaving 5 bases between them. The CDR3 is CSVIVNEQFF. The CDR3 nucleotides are TGCAGCGTTATAGTCAATGAGCAGTTCTTC.

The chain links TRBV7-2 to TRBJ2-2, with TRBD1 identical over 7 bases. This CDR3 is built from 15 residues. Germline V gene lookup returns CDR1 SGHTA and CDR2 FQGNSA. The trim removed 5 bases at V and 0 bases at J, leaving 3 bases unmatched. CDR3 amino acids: CASSRDSSNTGELFF. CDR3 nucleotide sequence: TGTGCCAGCAGCCGGGACAGCTCGAACACCGGGGAGCTGTTTTTT.

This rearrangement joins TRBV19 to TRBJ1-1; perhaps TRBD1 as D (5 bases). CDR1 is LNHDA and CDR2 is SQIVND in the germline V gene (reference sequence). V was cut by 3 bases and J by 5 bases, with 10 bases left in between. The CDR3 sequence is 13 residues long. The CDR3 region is CASSIQGSTEAFF. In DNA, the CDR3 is TGTGCCAGTAGTATTCAGGGTTCGACTGAAGCTTTCTTT.

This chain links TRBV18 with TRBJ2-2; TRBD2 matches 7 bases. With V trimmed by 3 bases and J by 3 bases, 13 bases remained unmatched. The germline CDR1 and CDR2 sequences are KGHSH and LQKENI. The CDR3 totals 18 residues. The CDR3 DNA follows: TGTGCCAGCTCACCGGTACTAGCGTCTGAGGGATACACCGGGGAGCTGTTTTTT. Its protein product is CASSPVLASEGYTGELFF.

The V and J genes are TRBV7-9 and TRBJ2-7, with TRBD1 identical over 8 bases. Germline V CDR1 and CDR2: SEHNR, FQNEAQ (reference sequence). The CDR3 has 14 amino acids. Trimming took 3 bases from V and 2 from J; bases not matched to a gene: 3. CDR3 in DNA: TGTGCCAGCAGCTTCGAGACAGGGGCCTACGAGCAGTACTTC. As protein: CASSFETGAYEQYF. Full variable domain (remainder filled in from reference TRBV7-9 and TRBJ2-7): DTGVSQNPRHKITKRGQNVTFRCDPISEHNRLYWYRQTLGQGPEFLTYFQNEAQLEKSRLLSDRFSAERPKGSFSTLEIQRTEQGDSAMYLCASSFETGAYEQYFGPGTRLTVT.

The DNA for the CDR3 is TGCGCCAGCAGCTTGGGTGCTAGCGCAGAAGAGACCCAGTACTTC. It specifies CASSLGASAEETQYF. The J gene is TRBJ2-5, the V gene TRBV5-1, with TRBD2 as a possible D gene (6 bases). V lost 0 bases and J lost 3, with 12 bases in between. Germline V lookup: CDR1 SGHRS, CDR2 YFSETQ. The CDR3 consists of 15 residues. Based on the CDR3 plus reference TRBV5-1 and TRBJ2-5, the full variable domain is KAGVTQTPRYLIKTRGQQVTLSCSPISGHRSVSWYQQTPGQGLQFLFEYFSETQRNKGNFPGRFSGRQFSNSRSEMNVSTLELGDSALYLCASSLGASAEETQYFGPGTRLLVL.

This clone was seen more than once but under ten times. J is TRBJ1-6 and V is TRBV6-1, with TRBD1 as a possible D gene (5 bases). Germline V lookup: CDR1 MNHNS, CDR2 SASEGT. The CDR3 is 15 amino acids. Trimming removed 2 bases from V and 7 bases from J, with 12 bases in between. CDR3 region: CASSESAGSNSPLHF. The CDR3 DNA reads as TGTGCCAGCAGTGAATCGGCAGGGTCCAATTCACCCCTCCACTTT.

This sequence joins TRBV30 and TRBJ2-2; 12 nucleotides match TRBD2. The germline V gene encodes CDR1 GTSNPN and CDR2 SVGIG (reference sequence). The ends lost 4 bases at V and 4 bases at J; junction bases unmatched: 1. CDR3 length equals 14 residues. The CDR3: CAWTSGRGTGELFF. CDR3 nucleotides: TGTGCCTGGACTAGCGGGAGGGGCACCGGGGAGCTGTTTTTT.